The 9 T cell receptor beta chains given below trace back to one sample, sequenced in a study of blood T cell repertoires in COVID-19. Clones were sequenced by immunoSEQ multiplex PCR, and TCRdb holds only the in-frame ones, with some missing. The data contain about 130,000 clones, around 83% of them singletons. Sequencing was performed on PBMCs or T cells enriched from blood (not recorded which). All receptors derive from a man aged 25 to 40 who had recovered from COVID-19.

This rearrangement joins TRBV2 to TRBJ2-2, with D tentatively TRBD1 (5 bases). CDR3 length equals 14 residues. Deletions cut 6 bases from V and 1 base from J, with 9 bases between. The germline V gene encodes CDR1 SNHLY and CDR2 FYNNEI. CDR3 amino acids: CASRMDMNTGELFF. The DNA for the CDR3 is TGTGCCAGCAGAATGGACATGAACACCGGGGAGCTGTTTTTT. Full variable domain (remainder filled in from reference TRBV2 and TRBJ2-2): EPEVTQTPSHQVTQMGQEVILRCVPISNHLYFYWYRQILGQKVEFLVSFYNNEISEKSEIFDDQFSVERPDGSNFTLKIRSTKLEDSAMYFCASRMDMNTGELFFGEGSRLTVL.

The chain carries TRBV27 and TRBJ1-4; 8 positions agree with TRBD1. With 7 bases clipped from V and 3 bases from J, the junction kept 10 bases outside the gene matches. Germline V gene sequence: CDR1 MNHEY, CDR2 SMNVEV (reference sequence). The CDR3 is 16 amino acids. The CDR3 nucleotides are TGTGCCAGCAAGGAACAGGGGGTGTACGCTAATGAAAAACTGTTTTTT. Protein sequence: CASKEQGVYANEKLFF.

The chain combines TRBV10-3 with TRBJ1-3, with no clear D. CDR1 and CDR2 from the germline V gene are ENHRY and SYGVKD. The ends were cut back, 6 bases at V and 0 bases at J, with 12 bases in the middle. The CDR3 has 15 amino acids. The CDR3 is CAIRMSADSGNTIYF. CDR3 nucleotides: TGTGCCATCAGGATGTCCGCGGACTCTGGAAACACCATATATTTT.

Only one count was recorded for this clone. The rearrangement uses TRBV2 and TRBJ1-5; no clear D. The CDR3 is 15 residues long. Trimming took 3 bases from V and 0 from J, leaving 9 bases between them. The germline CDR1 and CDR2 sequences are SNHLY and FYNNEI. Written as DNA, the CDR3 is TGTGCCAGCAGTGATCGGTTAATTAGCAATCAGCCCCAGCATTTT. Amino acid sequence: CASSDRLISNQPQHF. Combining the CDR3 with reference TRBV2 and TRBJ1-5 gives the whole variable domain EPEVTQTPSHQVTQMGQEVILRCVPISNHLYFYWYRQILGQKVEFLVSFYNNEISEKSEIFDDQFSVERPDGSNFTLKIRSTKLEDSAMYFCASSDRLISNQPQHFGDGTRLSIL.

The chain is built from TRBV5-1 and TRBJ1-3, with 7 bases that match TRBD1. Trimming removed 4 bases from V and 2 bases from J; junction bases left unmatched: 6. CDR1 and CDR2 (germline): SGHRS, YFSETQ. The CDR3 extends over 15 amino acids. This CDR3 is CASSIDRVAGNTIYF. Written as DNA, the CDR3 is TGCGCCAGCAGCATTGACAGGGTGGCTGGAAACACCATATATTTT.

This sequence joins TRBV7-3 and TRBJ2-3; TRBD2 might be the D (6 bases). V was clipped by 2 bases and J by 0 bases, with 9 bases between them. Germline CDR1 reads SGHTA; CDR2 reads FQGTGA. There are 15 residues in the CDR3. The CDR3 nucleotides are TGTGCCAGCAGCTTAGGGAGGTTTAGCACAGATACGCAGTATTTT. It is translated as CASSLGRFSTDTQYF.

CDR3 residues: CASSPAAGGYGYTF. The CDR3 DNA follows: TGCGCCAGCAGCCCCGCGGCCGGCGGGTATGGCTACACCTTC. The rearrangement uses TRBV5-1 and TRBJ1-2; D not resolved. This CDR3 is 14 amino acids long. Germline V gene lookup returns CDR1 SGHRS and CDR2 YFSETQ. Trimming shortened V by 4 bases and J by 5 bases, and 15 bases separated the two germline ends.

The V gene is TRBV28, the J gene TRBJ2-3; 9 bases fit TRBD2. Unmatched junction bases numbered 10, after V lost 1 base and J lost 2 bases. This CDR3 spans 18 amino acids. CDR1 and CDR2 (germline): MDHEN, SYDVKM. CDR3 region: CASSLFFLREGYTDTQYF. The CDR3 DNA reads TGTGCCAGCAGTTTATTCTTCTTGCGGGAGGGATACACAGATACGCAGTATTTT.

The chain uses TRBV27 and TRBJ2-3; D possibly corresponds to TRBD1 (5 bases). The CDR3 runs to 16 residues. V lost 3 bases, J lost 4 bases, and 17 bases lay in between. Germline CDR1 and CDR2: MNHEY and SMNVEV (reference sequence). CDR3 region: CASSFFGAPQADTQYF. The CDR3 DNA sequence: TGTGCCAGCAGTTTTTTTGGGGCTCCCCAAGCAGATACGCAGTATTTT.